This is a list of T cell receptor beta chains from one sample in a study of T cells expressing NK-cell markers. TCRdb re-called the 5' RACE reads and shows each CDR3 protein once, DNA omitted. Its table records 550,000 to 600,000 distinct CDR3 sequences. Material for sequencing was blood T cells: a sorted CD56 or NKG2C T cell subset, CD4+ or CD8+ T cells, or bulk PBMC T cells (not recorded which). These receptor sequences come from a man aged 18 to 30 in good health. CDR3s include the opening cysteine and the closing phenylalanine or tryptophan.

v_gene	j_gene	CDR3aa
TRBV5-1	TRBJ2-7	CASSLAGANWHEQYF
TRBV18	TRBJ2-1	CASSVPFYEQFF
TRBV6-1	TRBJ1-2	CASSQQGGYGYTF
TRBV7-8	TRBJ1-1	CASSLTSRGLRTEAFF
TRBV24-1	TRBJ2-2	CATLGEGTEGIGELFF
TRBV11-2	TRBJ2-7	CASSSGQGIIEQYF
TRBV20-1	TRBJ2-1	CSASAVAGVKNEQFF
TRBV20-1	TRBJ2-7	CSARESHEQYF
TRBV5-5	TRBJ2-2	CASSLSAGGSGELFF
TRBV6-2/TRBV6-3	TRBJ2-1	CASSEPGVWNEQFF
TRBV12-3/TRBV12-4	TRBJ1-1	CASSLRQGGMRTEAFF
TRBV5-1	TRBJ2-2	CASTQGLAGEFGELFF
TRBV7-7	TRBJ2-3	CASRTLAGSAPDTQYF
TRBV10-3	TRBJ2-1	CAISSDSREQFF
TRBV25-1	TRBJ1-5	CASSATGTAPYSNQPQHF
TRBV7-2	TRBJ2-1	CASSLFLFFDEQFF
TRBV7-8	TRBJ2-1	CASSSGSRNYNEQFF
TRBV2	TRBJ2-7	CASSGETPSEQYF